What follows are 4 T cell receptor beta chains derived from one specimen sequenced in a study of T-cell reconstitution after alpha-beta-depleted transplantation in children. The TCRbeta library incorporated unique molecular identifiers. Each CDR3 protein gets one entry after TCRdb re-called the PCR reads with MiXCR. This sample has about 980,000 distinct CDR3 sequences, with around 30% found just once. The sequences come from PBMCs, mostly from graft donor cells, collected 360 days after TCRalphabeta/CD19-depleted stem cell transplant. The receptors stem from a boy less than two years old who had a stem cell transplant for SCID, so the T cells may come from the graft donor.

The CDR3, as DNA: TGTGCCAGCAGTTTTCACGTTGGAGGGGGTTTTCCCACAGATACGCAGTATTTT. Its protein is CASSFHVGGGFPTDTQYF. The rearrangement joins TRBV27 to TRBJ2-3; either TRBD1 or TRBD2 may fit D (6 bases each). Germline V lookup: CDR1 MNHEY, CDR2 SMNVEV (reference sequence). This CDR3 region has 18 residues. Trimming stripped 3 bases from V and 2 bases from J, with 21 bases between.

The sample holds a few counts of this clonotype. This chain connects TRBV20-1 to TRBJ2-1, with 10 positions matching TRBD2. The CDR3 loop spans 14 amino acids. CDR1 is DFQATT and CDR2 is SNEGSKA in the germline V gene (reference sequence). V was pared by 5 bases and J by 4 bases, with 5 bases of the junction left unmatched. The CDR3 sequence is CSAAGTSAYNEQFF. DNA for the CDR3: TGCAGTGCTGCCGGGACTAGCGCGTACAATGAGCAGTTCTTC.

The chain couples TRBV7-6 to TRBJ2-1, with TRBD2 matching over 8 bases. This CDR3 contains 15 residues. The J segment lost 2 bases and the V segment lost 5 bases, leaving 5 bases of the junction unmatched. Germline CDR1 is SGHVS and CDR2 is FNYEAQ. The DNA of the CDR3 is TGTGCCAGCAGCCTCCCCGGGGGGGCCTACAATGAGCAGTTCTTC. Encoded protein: CASSLPGGAYNEQFF.

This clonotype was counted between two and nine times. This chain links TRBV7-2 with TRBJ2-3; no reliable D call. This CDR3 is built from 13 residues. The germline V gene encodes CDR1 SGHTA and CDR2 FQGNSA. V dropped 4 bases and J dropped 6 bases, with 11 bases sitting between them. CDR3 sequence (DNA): TGTGCCAGCAGCTCCCAGACCCCCGATACGCAGTATTTT. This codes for CASSSQTPDTQYF.